This is a list of T cell receptor beta chains from one sample in a study of blood T cells in healthy people across ages. One entry per CDR3 protein, called by TCRdb with MiXCR from the 5' RACE reads. This sample has over 950,000 distinct CDR3 sequences, with under 40% found just once. Sequenced sample: blood. These receptors were obtained from a man in his late teens or twenties in good health. CDR3s include the opening cysteine and the closing phenylalanine or tryptophan. The D gene is left open where the match is weak. Where a row states a size, it is once, few, many or the class of an expanded clone; other rows omit it.

V	J	size	D	DNA	CDR3
TRBV7-9	TRBJ2-3	.	.	TGTGCCAGCAGCTTCATAGGTGAAACGGGTCCCATCCCCGCAGATACGCAGTATTTT	CASSFIGETGPIPADTQYF
TRBV28	TRBJ1-2	.	.	TGTGCCAGCTACGATCAGGGAGGGTATGGCTACACCTTC	CASYDQGGYGYTF
TRBV6-5	TRBJ1-2	few	.	TGTGCCAGCAGCCCCTGGTTCTCCCTATATGGCTACACCTTC	CASSPWFSLYGYTF
TRBV15	TRBJ2-5	.	.	TGTGCCACCAGCAGATATCTGCAAGAGACCCAGTACTTC	CATSRYLQETQYF
TRBV4-3	TRBJ2-7	.	.	TGCGCCAGCAGCCAAGAACGGACCTCATCACATATACAGGGTCGTTCGGGTTACGAGCAGTACTTC	CASSQERTSSHIQGRSGYEQYF
TRBV6-2/TRBV6-3	TRBJ2-5	few	.	TGTGCCAGCAGTTACTCGATTGGACGCCTATCTGAAGAGACCCAGTACTTC	CASSYSIGRLSEETQYF
TRBV4-2	TRBJ1-5	many	.	TGTGCCAGCAGCCCAAGGACCCAGGGTAGTCAGCCCCAGCATTTT	CASSPRTQGSQPQHF
TRBV12-3/TRBV12-4	TRBJ2-3	few	.	TGTGACAGCAGCCCGCCTTCAGGAGGATTCGATTTCCCCTATACGCAGTATTTT	CDSSPPSGGFDFPYTQYF
TRBV2	TRBJ1-2	.	TRBD1	TGTGCCAGCAGGGAAGGGACAGCAGCTAACTATGGCTACACCTTC	CASREGTAANYGYTF
TRBV12-3/TRBV12-4	TRBJ2-6	.	.	TGTGCCAGCAGTTTAGGAGGAGGGGGGTCCAACGTCCTGACTTTC	CASSLGGGGSNVLTF
TRBV13	TRBJ1-1	.	.	TGTGCCAGCAGCTTATATCTGGGATCCGAAGCTTTCTTT	CASSLYLGSEAFF
TRBV5-6	TRBJ2-3	few	TRBD1	TGTGCCAGCACGCCAACATCCGGGCAGGGGGCAGATACGCAGTATTTT	CASTPTSGQGADTQYF
TRBV6-6	TRBJ2-2	.	.	TGTGCCACCCTCCAGGCTACAGGGTCGAACACCGGGGAGCTGTTTTTT	CATLQATGSNTGELFF
TRBV6-6	TRBJ2-2	.	.	TGTGCCAGCAATCACAGGGCCACGAACACCGGGGAGCTGTTTTTT	CASNHRATNTGELFF
TRBV20-1	TRBJ1-4	few	.	TGCAGTGCTACTATTGATGAAAAACTGTTTTTT	CSATIDEKLFF
TRBV4-3	TRBJ2-1	.	TRBD2	TGCGCCAGCAGCTCCTCCTGGACTAGCGGGGGTGAGCAGTTCTTC	CASSSSWTSGGEQFF
TRBV25-1	TRBJ1-2	few	TRBD1	TGTGCCAGCAGTGAAACGGGACAGCACTATGGCTACACCTTC	CASSETGQHYGYTF
TRBV6-1	TRBJ2-1	few	TRBD1	TGTGCCAGCAGTGATTCCGGGACAGTAAACAATGAGCAGTTCTTC	CASSDSGTVNNEQFF
TRBV20-1	TRBJ2-7	.	.	TGCAGTGCTAGAGATTTGGAGCCCAATGAGCAGTACTTC	CSARDLEPNEQYF
TRBV10-3	TRBJ1-1	few	TRBD1	TGTGCCATCAGGGCAGGACAGGGGTTGAACACTGAAGCTTTCTTT	CAIRAGQGLNTEAFF
TRBV29-1	TRBJ2-1	.	.	TGCAGCTCTGAGGACGGCTCCTACAATGGGCAGTTCTTC	CSSEDGSYNGQFF
TRBV7-3	TRBJ1-6	.	.	TGTGCCAGCAGCTTAACAGGACAAGAAAATTCACCCCTCCACTTT	CASSLTGQENSPLHF
TRBV6-2/TRBV6-3	TRBJ2-3	.	.	TGTGCCAGCAGTTACGTAGGCGTTGATACGCAGTATTTT	CASSYVGVDTQYF
TRBV5-1	TRBJ2-1	.	TRBD1	TGCGCCAGCAGCTTGGTGGGACAGGGGGTTAATGAGCAGTTCTTC	CASSLVGQGVNEQFF
TRBV6-6	TRBJ1-1	.	.	TGTGCCGGCAGTTACCCGGACAGAGAAGCTTTCTTT	CAGSYPDREAFF
TRBV7-2	TRBJ1-1	few	.	TGTGCCAGCAGCTTCGATCACCGGCTCACTGAAGCTTTCTTT	CASSFDHRLTEAFF